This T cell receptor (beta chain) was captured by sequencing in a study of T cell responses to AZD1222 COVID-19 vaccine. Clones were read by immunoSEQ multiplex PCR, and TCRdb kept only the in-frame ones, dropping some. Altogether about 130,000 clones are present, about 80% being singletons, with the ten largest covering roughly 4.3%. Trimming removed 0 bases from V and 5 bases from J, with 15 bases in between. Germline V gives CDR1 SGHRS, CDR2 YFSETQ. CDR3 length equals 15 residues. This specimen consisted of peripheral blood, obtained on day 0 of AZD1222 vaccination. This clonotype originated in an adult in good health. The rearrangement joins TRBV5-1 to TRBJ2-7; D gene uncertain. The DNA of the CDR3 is TGCGCCAGCAGCTTGGTCAGGACCGCGAACCACGAGCAGTACTTC. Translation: CASSLVRTANHEQYF.